One and the same sample provided the 16 T cell receptor beta chains below, sequenced in a study of cytomegalovirus exposure and HLA in healthy donors. The PCR made use of 60 Vbeta and 13 Jbeta primers. This table comes from immunoSEQ multiplex PCR, and its TCRdb copy is limited to in-frame clones, with some not included. The sample consists of around 260,000 clones, 75% to 90% of them appearing once. The sample comprised PBMCs. The receptors were sampled from a girl aged 2-10 years in good health and CMV-seronegative.

This sequence joins TRBV5-1 and TRBJ2-2, with no clear D. The CDR3 sequence is 14 residues long. Trimming took off 0 bases at V and 5 bases at J, with 8 bases between the two ends. The germline CDR1 and CDR2 sequences are SGHRS and YFSETQ. CDR3 nucleotide sequence: TGCGCCAGCAGCTTGGCAGTCGGGACCGGGGAGCTGTTTTTT. Protein: CASSLAVGTGELFF. The whole variable domain, remainder taken from reference TRBV5-1 and TRBJ2-2, is KAGVTQTPRYLIKTRGQQVTLSCSPISGHRSVSWYQQTPGQGLQFLFEYFSETQRNKGNFPGRFSGRQFSNSRSEMNVSTLELGDSALYLCASSLAVGTGELFFGEGSRLTVL.

This clone was observed a few times. The chain links TRBV11-2 to TRBJ2-1, with TRBD2 identical over 7 bases. After removal of 5 bases from V and 0 bases from J, the junction contained 10 bases not matched to a gene. Germline V gene sequence: CDR1 SGHAT, CDR2 FQNNGV. The CDR3 is 17 residues long. The CDR3 nucleotides read TGTGCCAGCAGCAACAATGGAGCGGGAAGCTCCTACAATGAGCAGTTCTTC. This translates into CASSNNGAGSSYNEQFF.

The chain joins TRBV5-1 to TRBJ2-5, with 12 positions matching TRBD2. CDR3 length: 15 amino acids. Germline lookup yields CDR1 SGHRS and CDR2 YFSETQ. V shed 0 bases and J 5 bases; nucleotides not matched to a gene: 2. The DNA of the CDR3 is TGCGCCAGCAGCTTGGGACTAGCGGGGGCGGAGACCCAGTACTTC. Amino acids: CASSLGLAGAETQYF.

The V and J genes are TRBV6-5 and TRBJ2-7, with 8 bases that match TRBD1. With V trimmed by 6 bases and J by 6 bases, 10 bases remained unmatched. This CDR3 region has 14 residues. Per the germline V gene, CDR1 is MNHEY and CDR2 is SVGAGI. CDR3 DNA sequence: TGTGCCAGCAGCCTTACAGGGGGTGGATTCGAGCAGTACTTC. Translating it yields CASSLTGGGFEQYF.

V is TRBV5-4 and J is TRBJ2-1; a weak D match, TRBD1 (7 bases). The V end was cut by 4 bases, the J end by 8 bases, with 13 bases between. CDR3 length: 13 residues. Germline V gene sequence: CDR1 SGHNT, CDR2 YYREEE (reference sequence). The CDR3 region is CASSQGGWDEQFF. CDR3 DNA: TGTGCCAGCAGCCAGGGGGGCTGGGATGAGCAGTTCTTC.

The chain recombines TRBV28 with TRBJ1-5, with 10 positions matching TRBD1. CDR3 length: 14 amino acids. Per the germline V gene, CDR1 is MDHEN and CDR2 is SYDVKM. With V trimmed by 7 bases and J by 6 bases, 6 bases remained unmatched. The CDR3 sequence is CASTRQGAGQPQHF. In DNA, the CDR3 is TGTGCCAGCACCAGACAGGGGGCGGGTCAGCCCCAGCATTTT. Together with reference TRBV28 and TRBJ1-5, the CDR3 gives the full variable domain: DVKVTQSSRYLVKRTGEKVFLECVQDMDHENMFWYRQDPGLGLRLIYFSYDVKMKEKGDIPEGYSVSREKKERFSLILESASTNQTSMYLCASTRQGAGQPQHFGDGTRLSIL.

V usage is TRBV2 and J usage is TRBJ2-2, with D possibly TRBD1 on 5 matching bases. The CDR3 is made up of 13 amino acids. Germline V gene data show CDR1 as SNHLY and CDR2 as FYNNEI. The V end lost 5 bases, the J end lost 5 bases, and 9 bases lay between the germline ends. The CDR3 here is CASSYAGTGELFF. The CDR3 DNA reads as TGTGCCAGCAGTTACGCAGGGACCGGGGAGCTGTTTTTT.

The chain's CDR3 is CASSVDRGGYTDTQYF. Here the CDR3 DNA reads TGTGCCAGCAGCGTAGACCGGGGGGGTTACACAGATACGCAGTATTTT. The chain has TRBV9 and TRBJ2-3; 8 bases align to TRBD2. The CDR3 totals 16 residues. Germline V gene data show CDR1 as SGDLS and CDR2 as YYNGEE. The J segment lost 2 bases and the V segment lost 0 bases, leaving 5 bases of the junction unmatched.

CDR3 protein: CASSVAATSGGAGTDTQYF. The CDR3 DNA follows: TGTGCCAGCAGCGTAGCAGCGACTAGCGGGGGGGCAGGCACAGATACGCAGTATTTT. The rearrangement links TRBV9 to TRBJ2-3; 14 nucleotides agree with TRBD2. The CDR3 runs to 19 residues. Germline V gives CDR1 SGDLS, CDR2 YYNGEE. The junction had 7 bases not matched to a gene; V was cut back by 0 bases and J by 1 base.

This clone was detected only a few times. The chain is built from TRBV6-5 and TRBJ2-5, with D maybe TRBD2 (5 bases). Trimming left V 7 bases short and J 7 bases short, with 19 bases between. Germline V CDR1 and CDR2: MNHEY, SVGAGI. The CDR3 covers 14 residues. The chain's CDR3 is CASTQGSPTVTQYF. The CDR3 DNA follows: TGTGCCAGCACCCAAGGGAGCCCCACGGTGACCCAGTACTTC.

V is TRBV7-2 and J is TRBJ2-7; a possible D gene is TRBD2 (7 bases). Germline CDR1 SGHTA, CDR2 FQGNSA. The ends were cut back, 10 bases at V and 6 bases at J, with 25 bases in the middle. The CDR3 sequence is 15 residues long. The DNA of the CDR3 is TGTGCCACCACTTATTCTGGGGGGGGCTTCGGCGAGCAGTACTTC. This codes for CATTYSGGGFGEQYF.

The chain is built from TRBV7-3 and TRBJ2-5, with unresolved D. Looked up from germline, CDR1 is SGHTA and CDR2 is FQGTGA. There are 12 residues in the CDR3. Trimming removed 8 bases from V and 4 bases from J, with 11 bases in between. CDR3 nucleotide sequence: TGTGCCAGCTCGGAGTCGGGAGAGACCCAGTACTTC. This encodes CASSESGETQYF.

The rearrangement uses TRBV5-1 and TRBJ2-7; no clear D gene. Germline values: CDR1 SGHRS, CDR2 YFSETQ. The CDR3 totals 13 residues. Trimming pared 4 bases from V and 2 bases from J, leaving 10 bases between. CDR3 loop: CASSTDTPYEQYF. CDR3 in DNA: TGCGCCAGCAGCACAGACACCCCCTACGAGCAGTACTTC.

In DNA, the CDR3 is TGCGCCAGCAGCTTGGACAGCGGGAGTCGCAACGAGCAGTACTTC. Its protein product is CASSLDSGSRNEQYF. The chain carries TRBV5-1 and TRBJ2-5; 8 bases align to TRBD2. The J call may be faulty, since TRBJ2-7 better matches the DNA end. There are 15 residues in the CDR3. Germline assignment: CDR1 SGHRS and CDR2 YFSETQ.

The V and J genes are TRBV30 and TRBJ1-1; the D is unclear. The CDR3 sequence is 11 residues long. From germline, CDR1 is GTSNPN and CDR2 SVGIG (reference sequence). V was clipped by 3 bases and J by 4 bases, with 6 bases between them. The CDR3 region is CAWSLFTEAFF. The CDR3 DNA follows: TGTGCCTGGAGCCTTTTCACTGAAGCTTTCTTT.

This chain joins TRBV28 and TRBJ2-5, with 13 bases lining up with TRBD2. The CDR3 spans 15 residues. The junction had 1 base not matched to a gene; V was cut back by 5 bases and J by 1 base. The V gene's germline CDR1 is MDHEN and CDR2 SYDVKM. The CDR3 region is CASSGLAGAQETQYF. The DNA of the CDR3 is TGTGCCAGCAGTGGACTAGCGGGGGCCCAAGAGACCCAGTACTTC.